This T cell receptor beta chain was sequenced for a study of CD4+ T cells in melanoma (dated by TCRdb to between 2021 and 2024). General notes on the study: Neoantigen-specific CD4+ T cells in human melanoma were investigated in the study.

Libraries came from the immunoSEQ multiplex PCR assay. Held by TCRdb, this immuneACCESS table contains in-frame sequences only and omits some clones. Under half of the omission traces to an unresolved V gene where checked; the cause of the rest is unknown. A total of about 140,000 clones appear in this sample, around nine tenths of them only once. Of the sample, about 1.5% is held by the ten largest clones. To note about this clone: What antigen it recognizes has not been identified. No clone much larger than this one lies a single base away; base qualities are absent.

Donors were patients with melanoma. V is clipped by 8 bases and J by 4 bases, and the sequence between their germline boundaries is 14 bases long. CDR1 and CDR2, looked up from the germline V gene, are MNHEY and SVGAGI. Its CDR3 holds 14 amino acids, cysteine through phenylalanine. The retained sequence is limited to the CDR3, 42 bases, with the frame set at the first base. The paper's findings and limits, for the study overall: According to the report, neoantigen-specific CD4+ T cells in melanoma displayed diverse differentiation states. The report described a correlation between neoantigen-specific CD4+ T cells and the function of CD8+ T cells, macrophages and B cells.

The clonotype comes from a human donor with melanoma. In this chain, TRBV6-5 is recombined with TRBJ2-2, with an unclear D gene assignment. The nucleotide sequence reads TGTGCCAGCGGGCCCACGCACCTCACCGGGGAGCTGTTTTTT. It specifies CASGPTHLTGELFF.